A selection of T cell receptor beta chains follows, all from one sample in a study of regulatory T cells in long-lasting Graves disease. TCRdb re-analysed the multiplex PCR reads in MiXCR, keeping a single row per CDR3 protein. The sample has roughly 450,000 distinct CDR3 sequences; under 25% are singletons. The sample was peripheral blood mononuclear cells (PBMCs), taken when the disease was refractory, from a patient treated with antithyroid drugs. The origin of the receptors is a female donor with Graves disease. CDR3s include the opening cysteine and the closing phenylalanine or tryptophan. D genes are given only for firm matches. Expanded clones are given a class, and other clones once, few, many or no size at all.

CDR3: CASSARSNTEAFF; DNA: TGTGCCAGCAGTGCCAGATCGAACACTGAAGCTTTCTTT; D: -; J: TRBJ1-1; size: many; V: TRBV6-1
CDR3: CASSLEQTNEQFF; DNA: TGTGCCAGCAGCTTAGAACAGACTAATGAGCAGTTCTTC; D: -; J: TRBJ2-1; size: few; V: TRBV11-1
CDR3: CASSPPGGNHYGYTF; DNA: TGTGCCAGCAGTCCCCCAGGGGGAAACCACTATGGCTACACCTTC; D: TRBD1; J: TRBJ1-2; size: many; V: TRBV12-3/TRBV12-4
CDR3: CASSSDLPYEQYF; DNA: TGTGCCAGCAGCTCTGATCTCCCCTACGAGCAGTACTTC; D: -; J: TRBJ2-7; size: -; V: TRBV28
CDR3: CASTNDGSNYGYTF; DNA: TGTGCCAGCACTAACGACGGGAGTAACTATGGCTACACCTTC; D: -; J: TRBJ1-2; size: -; V: TRBV2
CDR3: CASSTVQGGEYGYTF; DNA: TGTGCCAGCAGCACTGTACAGGGAGGTGAATATGGCTACACCTTC; D: -; J: TRBJ1-2; size: -; V: TRBV5-6
CDR3: CASSAREQSPDTQYF; DNA: TGCGCCAGCAGCGCGCGGGAGCAGTCCCCAGATACGCAGTATTTT; D: TRBD2; J: TRBJ2-3; size: -; V: TRBV5-1
CDR3: CASSRDRGRYEKLFF; DNA: TGTGCCAGCAGCCGCGACAGGGGGCGGTATGAAAAACTGTTTTTT; D: TRBD1; J: TRBJ1-4; size: -; V: TRBV6-1
CDR3: CASSNGGSTEAFF; DNA: TGTGCCAGCTCCAACGGGGGGTCAACTGAAGCTTTCTTT; D: -; J: TRBJ1-1; size: many; V: TRBV6-2/TRBV6-3
CDR3: CASSRGIGSPLHF; DNA: TGTGCCAGTAGTCGGGGGATCGGTTCACCCCTCCACTTT; D: -; J: TRBJ1-6; size: -; V: TRBV19
CDR3: CASSAAGAPSNYGYTF; DNA: TGTGCCAGCAGCGCAGCAGGGGCCCCAAGTAACTATGGCTACACCTTC; D: -; J: TRBJ1-2; size: few; V: TRBV7-8
CDR3: CASSESAGTETQYF; DNA: TGCGCCAGCAGTGAGTCGGCAGGGACGGAGACCCAGTACTTC; D: -; J: TRBJ2-5; size: few; V: TRBV10-1
CDR3: CASSLAPGSTYEQYF; DNA: TGTGCCAGCAGCTTAGCCCCCGGATCCACCTACGAGCAGTACTTC; D: -; J: TRBJ2-7; size: many; V: TRBV7-6
CDR3: CATSFSRISNQPQHF; DNA: TGTGCCACCAGTTTTTCGAGAATTAGCAATCAGCCCCAGCATTTT; D: -; J: TRBJ1-5; size: many; V: TRBV24-1
CDR3: CASSLAGSWNTEAFF; DNA: TGTGCCAGCAGCTTGGCGGGGAGTTGGAACACTGAAGCTTTCTTT; D: -; J: TRBJ1-1; size: few; V: TRBV5-6
CDR3: CASRIAGGDNNEQFF; DNA: TGTGCCAGCAGGATAGCGGGAGGTGATAACAATGAGCAGTTCTTC; D: TRBD2; J: TRBJ2-1; size: -; V: TRBV28
CDR3: CSARDRGREQYF; DNA: TGCAGTGCTAGGGACAGGGGGCGTGAGCAGTACTTC; D: TRBD1; J: TRBJ2-7; size: few; V: TRBV20-1
CDR3: CASSVEGVWKETQYF; DNA: TGTGCCAGCAGCGTTGAGGGAGTTTGGAAAGAGACCCAGTACTTC; D: -; J: TRBJ2-5; size: many; V: TRBV9
CDR3: CAWQAVLGSNQPQHF; DNA: TGTGCCTGGCAAGCAGTTTTGGGTAGCAATCAGCCCCAGCATTTT; D: -; J: TRBJ1-5; size: -; V: TRBV30
CDR3: CASSLEAGRNTEAFF; DNA: TGTGCCAGCAGTTTAGAGGCAGGCAGGAACACTGAAGCTTTCTTT; D: -; J: TRBJ1-1; size: many; V: TRBV27
CDR3: CASSFTGNDYTF; DNA: TGTGCCAGCAGCTTTACAGGGAATGACTACACCTTC; D: -; J: TRBJ1-2; size: many; V: TRBV7-8
CDR3: CASSLLKQYGYTF; DNA: TGTGCCAGTAGTCTCCTAAAACAATATGGCTACACCTTC; D: -; J: TRBJ1-2; size: -; V: TRBV19
CDR3: CASRTDRELFF; DNA: TGTGCCAGCAGAACAGACCGGGAGCTGTTTTTT; D: -; J: TRBJ2-2; size: -; V: TRBV6-2/TRBV6-3
CDR3: CASSQVTGGTEAFF; DNA: TGCGCCAGCAGCCAAGTGACAGGGGGCACTGAAGCTTTCTTT; D: TRBD1; J: TRBJ1-1; size: few; V: TRBV4-1
CDR3: CASSGSDRNTEAFF; DNA: TGTGCCAGCAGTGGTTCCGATAGGAACACTGAAGCTTTCTTT; D: -; J: TRBJ1-1; size: many; V: TRBV12-3/TRBV12-4
CDR3: CASRRTYGNQPQHF; DNA: TGTGCCAGTCGGAGGACCTATGGCAATCAGCCCCAGCATTTT; D: -; J: TRBJ1-5; size: -; V: TRBV19
CDR3: CASRANRGREPQHF; DNA: TGTGCCAGCAGGGCAAACAGGGGGCGAGAGCCCCAGCATTTT; D: TRBD1; J: TRBJ1-5; size: -; V: TRBV6-1
CDR3: CASTPMGQTNYGYTF; DNA: TGTGCCAGCACCCCCATGGGACAGACTAACTATGGCTACACCTTC; D: TRBD1; J: TRBJ1-2; size: many; V: TRBV27
CDR3: CASSLGQDSLNTEAFF; DNA: TGCGCCAGCAGCTTGGGCCAGGACAGCCTGAACACTGAAGCTTTCTTT; D: -; J: TRBJ1-1; size: many; V: TRBV5-1
CDR3: CASSVEGAEQFF; DNA: TGTGCCAGCAGTGTCGAGGGGGCTGAGCAGTTCTTC; D: TRBD1; J: TRBJ2-1; size: -; V: TRBV2
CDR3: CASSYSTSTRTQYF; DNA: TGTGCCAGCAGTTACTCGACCTCGACGCGGACCCAGTACTTC; D: -; J: TRBJ2-5; size: -; V: TRBV6-5
CDR3: CASSLGQASDEQYF; DNA: TGCGCCAGCAGCTTGGGGCAGGCTAGCGACGAGCAGTACTTC; D: -; J: TRBJ2-7; size: many; V: TRBV5-1
CDR3: CATSKQVEGTEAFF; DNA: TGTGCCACCAGCAAACAGGTTGAGGGAACTGAAGCTTTCTTT; D: -; J: TRBJ1-1; size: -; V: TRBV15
CDR3: CASSPEQYGPQHF; DNA: TGTGCCAGCTCACCAGAACAATATGGGCCCCAGCATTTT; D: -; J: TRBJ1-5; size: many; V: TRBV18
CDR3: CASSFRYEQYF; DNA: TGTGCCAGCAGTTTCCGTTACGAGCAGTACTTC; D: -; J: TRBJ2-7; size: many; V: TRBV28
CDR3: CASRPQVGLGWLNIQYF; DNA: TGTGCCAGCAGGCCTCAAGTGGGGCTCGGTTGGTTAAACATTCAGTACTTC; D: -; J: TRBJ2-4; size: few; V: TRBV2
CDR3: CASSQDRGAEAFF; DNA: TGTGCCAGTAGTCAGGACAGGGGCGCTGAAGCTTTCTTT; D: TRBD1; J: TRBJ1-1; size: -; V: TRBV19
CDR3: CASSSVEQYF; DNA: TGTGCCAGCAGCTCCGTGGAGCAGTACTTC; D: -; J: TRBJ2-7; size: -; V: TRBV11-2
CDR3: CATRGWDTEAFF; DNA: TGTGCCACCCGGGGATGGGACACTGAAGCTTTCTTT; D: -; J: TRBJ1-1; size: many; V: TRBV28
CDR3: CASSYVTMSGETQYF; DNA: TGTGCCAGCAGTTACGTTACAATGTCCGGGGAGACCCAGTACTTC; D: -; J: TRBJ2-5; size: -; V: TRBV6-4
CDR3: CASSLGGDVTYEQYF; DNA: TGTGCCAGCAGCTTAGGAGGGGACGTTACCTACGAGCAGTACTTC; D: -; J: TRBJ2-7; size: -; V: TRBV11-2
CDR3: CASSWAANSNQPQHF; DNA: TGTGCCAGTAGTTGGGCGGCTAATAGCAATCAGCCCCAGCATTTT; D: -; J: TRBJ1-5; size: few; V: TRBV19
CDR3: CATSDSHPSSAQETQYF; DNA: TGTGCCACCAGTGATTCCCACCCCTCTAGCGCACAAGAGACCCAGTACTTC; D: -; J: TRBJ2-5; size: many; V: TRBV24-1
CDR3: CASSLRTASSYEQYF; DNA: TGTGCCAGCAGTTTACGGACGGCCAGCTCCTACGAGCAGTACTTC; D: -; J: TRBJ2-7; size: -; V: TRBV27
CDR3: CASSEKQGFSIYYGYTF; DNA: TGTGCCAGCAGTGAAAAGCAGGGTTTCTCTATCTACTATGGCTACACCTTC; D: -; J: TRBJ1-2; size: many; V: TRBV6-1
CDR3: CAISGPSGSFF; DNA: TGTGCCATCAGTGGTCCAAGTGGGTCCTTCTTT; D: -; J: TRBJ1-1; size: few; V: TRBV10-3
CDR3: CASSIPANQPQHF; DNA: TGTGCCAGCAGTATTCCGGCCAATCAGCCCCAGCATTTT; D: -; J: TRBJ1-5; size: many; V: TRBV6-1
CDR3: CASSRTGTTNEKLFF; DNA: TGTGCCAGCAGCCGGACAGGAACAACTAATGAAAAACTGTTTTTT; D: TRBD1; J: TRBJ1-4; size: -; V: TRBV5-4
CDR3: CSVGGYNTEAFF; DNA: TGCAGCGTTGGGGGGTATAACACTGAAGCTTTCTTT; D: -; J: TRBJ1-1; size: few; V: TRBV29-1
CDR3: CASGKREVDEQYF; DNA: TGTGCCAGCGGGAAGAGAGAGGTCGACGAGCAGTACTTC; D: -; J: TRBJ2-7; size: -; V: TRBV6-1
CDR3: CASSSRGHEQYF; DNA: TGTGCCAGCAGTAGCCGGGGCCACGAGCAGTACTTC; D: -; J: TRBJ2-7; size: many; V: TRBV28
CDR3: CASTEANEQYF; DNA: TGTGCCAGCACAGAGGCAAACGAGCAGTACTTC; D: -; J: TRBJ2-7; size: many; V: TRBV28
CDR3: CSVEGPTGPYEQYF; DNA: TGCAGCGTTGAAGGCCCCACAGGGCCCTACGAGCAGTACTTC; D: -; J: TRBJ2-7; size: -; V: TRBV29-1
CDR3: CASSPRTGARSYGYTF; DNA: TGTGCCAGCAGCCCCCGGACAGGGGCGAGGAGCTATGGCTACACCTTC; D: TRBD1; J: TRBJ1-2; size: -; V: TRBV12-3/TRBV12-4
CDR3: CSVQSPSSYEQYF; DNA: TGCAGCGTGCAGTCTCCGAGCTCCTACGAGCAGTACTTC; D: -; J: TRBJ2-7; size: -; V: TRBV29-1